These 7 T cell receptor beta chains were sequenced from one sample in a study of cytomegalovirus exposure and HLA in healthy donors (TCRdb year 2017). Receptor amplification or capture employed the immunoSEQ multiplex PCR assay. For the multiplex PCR, a mixture combining 60 forward primers for TCR Vbeta segments and 13 reverse primers for TCR Jbeta segments was used. Not all clones reach the TCRdb copy of this immuneACCESS table, which keeps in-frame sequences only. Checked studies attribute under half of the gap to unresolved V genes and leave the rest unexplained. In this sample the table shows around 150,000 clones, around four fifths of which occur a single time. The ten largest clones take up 1.1% to 1.5% of the sample. Source material: PBMCs. The receptors shown here come from a woman aged 25 to 39 in good health and CMV-seronegative.

In regard to this clone: The junction differs from germline at one of its ends, possibly a read error. The chain has TRBV4-1 and TRBJ1-1; maybe TRBD1 (6 bases). The CDR3 sequence is 14 residues long. Germline CDR1 and CDR2: MGHRA and YSYEKL. The DNA of the CDR3 is TGCGCCAGCAGCCCAAGACAGGCGAACGCTGAAGCTTTCTTT. As protein: CASSPRQANAEAFF.

The rearrangement joins TRBV12-5 to TRBJ2-1; maybe TRBD2 (5 bases). Germline CDR1 reads LGHNT; CDR2 reads FRNRAP. The CDR3 extends over 16 amino acids. Trimming shortened V by 4 bases and J by 2 bases, and 15 bases separated the two germline ends. The CDR3: CASGSGLFNTYNEQFF. The CDR3 DNA follows: TGTGCTAGTGGTTCTGGACTCTTTAACACCTACAATGAGCAGTTCTTC.

This chain uses TRBV1 with TRBJ2-1; TRBD2 reflects the table's D call only, with no check against the DNA. TRBV1 is annotated as a pseudogene. The CDR3 totals 20 residues. CDR3 nucleotide sequence: TGCACCAGCAGCCAAGATCTGGCGCGGGGGCCCTACATATCCTACAATGAGCAGTTCTTC. It encodes CTSSQDLARGPYISYNEQFF.

The rearrangement uses TRBV5-4 and TRBJ2-2; TRBD1 matches 8 bases. The CDR3 contains 14 residues. The junction had 6 bases not matched to a gene; V was cut back by 4 bases and J by 7 bases. The V gene's germline CDR1 is SGHNT and CDR2 YYREEE (reference sequence). CDR3 loop: CASSLWTGNGELFF. The CDR3 coding sequence is TGTGCCAGCAGCCTCTGGACAGGGAACGGGGAGCTGTTTTTT.

The CDR3 bases are TGTGCCAGCAGCGTATTCGGGGGAAATTCACCCCTCCACTTT. This codes for CASSVFGGNSPLHF. The V call is TRBV9, the J call TRBJ1-6; D possibly corresponds to TRBD1 (5 bases). CDR3 length: 14 amino acids. Looked up from germline, CDR1 is SGDLS and CDR2 is YYNGEE. Trimming cost V 1 base and J 7 bases, with 9 bases left between them. The variable domain in full, completed from reference TRBV9 and TRBJ1-6, reads DSGVTQTPKHLITATGQRVTLRCSPRSGDLSVYWYQQSLDQGLQFLIQYYNGEERAKGNILERFSAQQFPDLHSELNLSSLELGDSALYFCASSVFGGNSPLHFGNGTRLTVT.

This chain connects TRBV6-6 to TRBJ2-5, with TRBD1 as a possible D gene (5 bases). V lost 5 bases and J lost 4, with 8 bases in between. The CDR3 length is 12 residues. The germline V gene encodes CDR1 MNHNY and CDR2 SVGAGI (reference sequence). The CDR3 is CASSLRVETQYF. CDR3 DNA sequence: TGTGCCAGCAGTCTCAGGGTAGAGACCCAGTACTTC.

This chain joins TRBV30 and TRBJ1-1; no firm D call. The germline CDR1 and CDR2 sequences are GTSNPN and SVGIG (reference sequence). V lost 4 bases and J 3 bases, leaving 12 bases between the germline ends. This CDR3 is 13 amino acids long. For the CDR3, the DNA is TGTGCCTGGACAGTTTTGATGGACACTGAAGCTTTCTTT. Its translation: CAWTVLMDTEAFF.